This T cell receptor (beta chain) was sequenced in a study of shared clonotypes between healthy human individuals. Across the study: Donors had three CD4 naive, three CD4 memory, two CD8 naive and one CD8 memory plate apiece.

Adults of Caucasian background living in Nashville, Tennessee made up all donors. V shed 6 bases, J shed 5 bases, and the junction held 2 bases outside the gene matches. Germline V gene sequence: CDR1 MDHEN, CDR2 SYDVKM. The CDR3 length is 15 residues. Only in-frame clones appear in the TCRdb table, and some are missing; sequencing was by immunoSEQ multiplex PCR. Here the sample spans approximately 1,000,000 clones, about 84% being singletons. The count of this clone is one. Sequencing was carried out using memory CD4+ T cells from PBMCs. Subset in this sample: CD45RA-negative fraction. This clonotype originated in a man aged 18 to 35 in good health. Some clones in this sample may be carry-over from other donors' samples. This chain uses TRBV28 with TRBJ2-2, with 14 bases fitting TRBD2. The CDR3 spells CASSRTSGRTGELFF. Written as DNA, the CDR3 is TGTGCCAGCAGCCGGACTAGCGGGAGGACCGGGGAGCTGTTTTTT.